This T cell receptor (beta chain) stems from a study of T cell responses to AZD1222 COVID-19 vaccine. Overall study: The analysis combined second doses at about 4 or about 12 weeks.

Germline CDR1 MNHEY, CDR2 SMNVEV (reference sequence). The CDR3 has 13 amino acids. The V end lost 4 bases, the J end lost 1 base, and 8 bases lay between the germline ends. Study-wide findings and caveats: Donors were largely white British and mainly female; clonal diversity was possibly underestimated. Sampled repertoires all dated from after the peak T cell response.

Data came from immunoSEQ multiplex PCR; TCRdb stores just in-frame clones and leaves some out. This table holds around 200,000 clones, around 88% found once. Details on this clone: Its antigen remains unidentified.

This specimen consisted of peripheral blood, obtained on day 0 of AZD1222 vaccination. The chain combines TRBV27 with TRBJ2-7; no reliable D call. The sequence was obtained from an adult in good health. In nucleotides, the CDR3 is TGTGCCAGCAGTTATCAGTATTCCTACGAGCAGTACTTC. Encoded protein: CASSYQYSYEQYF.